This passage covers 16 T cell receptor beta chains from one sample sequenced in a study of Ad26.COV2.S vaccination and SARS-CoV-2 variants. TCRdb's table, derived via immunoSEQ multiplex PCR, lists solely in-frame clones and lacks some. In the table there are 440,000 or so clones, less than 95% of which are singletons. This sample's treatment: 15 to 20 received Ad26.COV2.S at low or high dose, single or two shots; about 5 received placebo; per-sample allocation not given. Sampling took place 63 days after the first vaccine or placebo injection. Here the sequenced sample was peripheral blood, taken in a trial of Ad26.COV2.S vaccine versus placebo. The receptors stem from a person aged 18-60 years who received the Ad26.COV2.S COVID-19 vaccine or a placebo.

The chain links TRBV28 to TRBJ1-2, with TRBD1 matching 8 bases. There are 15 residues in the CDR3. Trimming removed 8 bases from V and 4 bases from J; junction bases left unmatched: 12. Germline CDR1 MDHEN, CDR2 SYDVKM. This CDR3 reads CASGPGTGTFYGYTF. The CDR3 DNA follows: TGTGCCAGCGGGCCGGGGACAGGAACTTTCTATGGCTACACCTTC.

The DNA of the CDR3 is TGTGCCAGCAGCCCACAGGGCTCTGGGGCCAACGTCCTGACTTTC. It yields the protein CASSPQGSGANVLTF. This chain joins TRBV28 and TRBJ2-6; D might be TRBD1 (6 bases). The CDR3 consists of 15 residues. The germline CDR1 and CDR2 sequences are MDHEN and SYDVKM. V was pared by 6 bases and J by 0 bases, with 9 bases between.

The chain uses TRBV7-2 and TRBJ2-1; D might be TRBD1 or TRBD2, each matching 5 bases. Germline V CDR1 and CDR2: SGHTA, FQGNSA. CDR3 length equals 15 residues. V gave up 2 bases and J gave up 4 bases, with 12 bases separating them. The CDR3 spells CASSLTGDPYNEQFF. In DNA, the CDR3 is TGTGCCAGCAGCTTAACTGGGGACCCGTACAATGAGCAGTTCTTC.

V is TRBV5-1 and J is TRBJ2-2, with 9 nucleotides matching TRBD2. This CDR3 is 14 amino acids long. Looked up from germline, CDR1 is SGHRS and CDR2 is YFSETQ. Trimming at V came to 8 bases and at J to 6 bases, leaving 8 bases not matched to a gene. The CDR3 region is CASSDGGRAGELFF. The DNA for the CDR3 is TGCGCCAGTTCCGATGGCGGGAGGGCCGGGGAGCTGTTTTTT.

The chain is built from TRBV14 and TRBJ2-2; no definite D call. V lost 1 base and J 7 bases, leaving 10 bases between the germline ends. Germline CDR1 and CDR2: SGHDN and FVKESK. The CDR3 runs to 14 residues. CDR3 sequence reads: CASSQVHAVGELFF. The DNA of the CDR3 is TGTGCCAGCAGCCAAGTTCACGCCGTCGGGGAGCTGTTTTTT.

The gene calls are TRBV19 and TRBJ2-6; TRBD1 matches 9 bases. The trim removed 5 bases at V and 2 bases at J, leaving 7 bases unmatched. This CDR3 comprises 17 residues. Germline V gene data show CDR1 as LNHDA and CDR2 as SQIVND (reference sequence). The CDR3 reads CASSPPTGGAGANVLTF. For the CDR3, the DNA is TGTGCCAGTAGTCCACCCACAGGGGGCGCTGGGGCCAACGTCCTGACTTTC.

The chain's CDR3 is CASSVLGLLGETQYF. CDR3 nucleotide sequence: TGTGCCAGCAGCGTACTTGGGCTACTGGGGGAGACCCAGTACTTC. The chain links TRBV9 to TRBJ2-5; unclear D gene. The V gene's germline CDR1 is SGDLS and CDR2 YYNGEE. With 1 base removed from V and 5 bases from J, the gap between germline ends came to 15 bases. The CDR3 extends over 15 amino acids. Drawing the rest from reference TRBV9 and TRBJ2-5, the complete variable domain is DSGVTQTPKHLITATGQRVTLRCSPRSGDLSVYWYQQSLDQGLQFLIQYYNGEERAKGNILERFSAQQFPDLHSELNLSSLELGDSALYFCASSVLGLLGETQYFGPGTRLLVL.

The chain uses TRBV28 and TRBJ2-7; 12 bases agree with TRBD2. V shed 9 bases and J 0 bases; nucleotides not matched to a gene: 3. Germline lookup yields CDR1 MDHEN and CDR2 SYDVKM. There are 14 residues in the CDR3. The DNA of the CDR3 is TGTGCCAGGCTGACTAGCGGGAGCTCCTACGAGCAGTACTTC. This codes for CARLTSGSSYEQYF.

The chain carries TRBV13 and TRBJ2-5; TRBD2 agrees at 15 bases. The CDR3 sequence is 18 residues long. V lost 4 bases, J lost 5 bases, and 11 bases stayed unmatched. Germline V CDR1 and CDR2: PRHDT, FYEKMQ (reference sequence). CDR3 nucleotide sequence: TGTGCCAGCAGCTGCCTCCCCGGGACTAGCGGGAGGCGGGAGACCCAGTACTTC. Amino acid sequence: CASSCLPGTSGRRETQYF.

The DNA for the CDR3 is TGTGCCAGCAGTCCACTCCCGGACTACGAGCAGTACTTC. It translates to CASSPLPDYEQYF. This chain links TRBV6-2 or TRBV6-3 with TRBJ2-7; no clear D gene. Germline V gene lookup returns CDR1 MNHEY and CDR2 SVGEGT. The CDR3 has 13 amino acids. V was cut by 5 bases and J by 3 bases, with 11 bases left in between.

The chain joins TRBV12-5 to TRBJ2-2; TRBD2 matches 15 bases. This CDR3 region has 23 residues. The ends lost 2 bases at V and 6 bases at J; junction bases unmatched: 22. CDR1 and CDR2 (germline): LGHNT, FRNRAP. The CDR3 loop is CASGLPLGWGTSGRRINSGELFF. CDR3 coding DNA: TGTGCTAGTGGTTTGCCCCTAGGGTGGGGGACTAGCGGGAGGAGGATAAACTCCGGGGAGCTGTTTTTT.

This clone has just one count. The junction departs from the called germline gene at one end, perhaps through a read error. The chain has TRBV11-2 and TRBJ2-2; D is perhaps TRBD2 (6 bases). The CDR3 is 15 amino acids. Germline loops: CDR1 SGHAT, CDR2 FQNNGV. This CDR3 reads CASSLAVMNTGELFF. For the CDR3, the DNA is TGTGCCAGCAGTTTAGCGGTTATGAACACCGGGGAGCTGTTTTTT.

This chain links TRBV16 with TRBJ2-7; 7 nucleotides agree with TRBD1. The V gene end was trimmed by 4 bases and the J gene end by 4 bases; junction bases not matched to a gene: 4. Germline V gene lookup returns CDR1 KGHSY and CDR2 FQNENV. This CDR3 region has 13 residues. The CDR3 nucleotides read TGTGCCAGCAGCCGAGACAGGGATTACGAGCAGTACTTC. Amino acids: CASSRDRDYEQYF.

The chain employs TRBV13 and TRBJ2-3; no reliable D call. Germline V gene sequence: CDR1 PRHDT, CDR2 FYEKMQ (reference sequence). The V end lost 0 bases, the J end lost 0 bases, and 7 bases lay between the germline ends. The CDR3 length is 15 residues. CDR3 DNA sequence: TGTGCCAGCAGCTTAGGGCGCTGGAGCACAGATACGCAGTATTTT. Protein sequence: CASSLGRWSTDTQYF.

This rearrangement joins TRBV14 to TRBJ2-7; no reliable D call. V was shortened by 0 bases and J by 0 bases, with 18 bases between the two germline ends. Germline loops: CDR1 SGHDN, CDR2 FVKESK. This CDR3 is built from 18 residues. Here the CDR3 DNA reads TGTGCCAGCAGCCAAGATAGATATGAGGACCGCAGCTCCTACGAGCAGTACTTC. This translates into CASSQDRYEDRSSYEQYF.

A single count supports this clone. The chain has TRBV11-2 and TRBJ1-3, with D uncertain. The length of the CDR3 is 14 residues. V lost 0 bases and J lost 8, with 11 bases in between. Germline CDR1 is SGHAT and CDR2 is FQNNGV. The CDR3 DNA is TGTGCCAGCAGCTTAGAGGTAGCGAGAGACACCATATATTTT. This gives the protein CASSLEVARDTIYF.